This T cell receptor beta chain stems from a study of T-cell reconstitution after alpha-beta-depleted transplantation in children (dated by TCRdb to 2016 to 2018). Background for the entire study: T-cell immune reconstitution after TCRalphabeta/CD19-depleted allogeneic hematopoietic cell transplantation in children was quantitatively tracked in the study by means of TCR repertoire profiling.

In this sample, this clonotype turned up a few times. There is no known antigen for this receptor. Base qualities are not at hand, and no much larger clone is one base apart. From cysteine to phenylalanine, the CDR3 is 14 amino acids long. Solely the CDR3 DNA is kept, with 42 bases framed from the first base. V lost 7 bases and J lost 4 bases, and the count of bases not matched to a germline gene is 8. Reading the label with the study, this specimen's treatment or condition is: allogeneic hematopoietic cell transplantation with graft depleted of TCRalphabeta T cells and CD19 B cells. The children who served as transplant recipients had been given grafts of TCRalphabeta/CD19-depleted allogeneic hematopoietic cells. What the research found in general, with its limitations: Apparently early alphabetaT-cell count recovery about two months after transplant reportedly relied on only several hundred rapidly expanded clones derived from non-depleted graft cells. Hyperexpanded clone frequencies declined over subsequent months; after one year, T-cell counts and TCRbeta diversity were mostly attributed to newly produced T cells. In some patients, the high TCRbeta diversity seen at day 60 was put down to recipient T cells and intrathymic progenitors that had survived conditioning.

The library was built by means of PCR. For sequencing, an Illumina HiSeq 2500 was employed. To normalize quantification of the TCRbeta repertoire, the TCR libraries were built with molecular barcoding that relied on unique molecular identifiers. The public sequencing data were trimmed at Q25 with fastp and processed into clonotypes with MiXCR by TCRdb, which kept only in-frame beta chains. Rows with one shared CDR3 protein collapse into an entry with the most common genes and DNA. The sample table records 550,000 to 600,000 distinct CDR3 sequences; roughly 23% of these occur just once. Roughly 14% of the sample is held by the ten biggest clonotypes.

The sample here was PBMCs, mostly from graft donor cells, taken 360 days after TCRalphabeta/CD19-depleted stem cell transplant. The receptor was derived from a boy less than two years old who had a stem cell transplant for acute myeloid leukemia, so the T cells may come from the graft donor. The chain is made from TRBV12-3 or TRBV12-4 and TRBJ1-2; 8 junctional bases match TRBD1. The DNA sequence reads TGTGCCAGCATTTTTCTTGGGACAGGCTATGGCTACACCTTC. Its protein product is CASIFLGTGYGYTF.